The source of this T cell receptor beta chain is a study of shared clonotypes between healthy human individuals. The CDR3 loop spans 12 amino acids. The V gene's germline CDR1 is SGHTA and CDR2 FQGNSA. Clones were read by immunoSEQ multiplex PCR, and TCRdb kept only the in-frame ones, dropping some. This table holds some 1,100,000 clones, about four fifths found once. The chain combines TRBV7-2 with TRBJ2-3, with 15 bases lining up with TRBD2. The TCR sequence derives from a man between 18 and 29 years old in good health. Some clones in this sample may be carry-over from other donors' samples. Sequences were obtained from memory CD4+ T cells from PBMCs. Subset meaning: CD45RA-negative fraction. The DNA for the CDR3 is TGTGTCGGGGGACTAGCGGGAGGTACGCAGTATTTT. It specifies CVGGLAGGTQYF.